These 28 T cell receptor beta chains came from one sample sequenced in a study of T cells in Graves' hyperthyroidism and ophthalmopathy. Regions amplified from RNA transcripts were the TCR beta CDR3 regions. The TCR CDR3 first-round RT-PCR relied on the HTBI primer set. Via MiXCR, TCRdb re-called the multiplex PCR reads, giving one row per CDR3 protein. The repertoire includes about 400,000 distinct CDR3 sequences, about a sixth of them detected once, and approximately 30% sits in the top ten. The sequenced sample was blood. The receptors were gathered from a woman in her late teens or twenties with Graves' hyperthyroidism that later progressed to Graves' ophthalmopathy.

The chain is built from TRBV4-3 and TRBJ2-1; TRBD2 matches 10 bases. With 4 bases clipped from V and 7 bases from J, the junction kept 19 bases outside the gene matches. Per the germline V gene, CDR1 is LGHNA and CDR2 is YSLEER. CDR3 length equals 19 residues. CDR3 DNA sequence: TGCGCCAGCAGCCCTACTCAGGTGGTAGCGGGAGGCCGTGGGAATGAGCAGTTCTTC. Protein sequence: CASSPTQVVAGGRGNEQFF.

V is TRBV4-3 and J is TRBJ2-1, with a tentative D call TRBD2 (6 bases). Trimming took off 3 bases at V and 7 bases at J, with 16 bases between the two ends. This CDR3 comprises 15 residues. Looked up from germline, CDR1 is LGHNA and CDR2 is YSLEER. CDR3: CASSHSGRPDNEQFF. CDR3 coding DNA: TGCGCCAGCAGCCACTCCGGGAGACCGGATAATGAGCAGTTCTTC.

This clonotype appeared many times. This chain connects TRBV12-3 or TRBV12-4 to TRBJ1-6; tentative D call: TRBD1 (6 bases). Trimming removed 3 bases from V and 2 bases from J, with 8 bases in between. The CDR3 covers 15 residues. CDR3 sequence (DNA): TGTGCCAGCAGTTTCAGGGGTCCCTATAATTCACCCCTCCACTTT. It specifies CASSFRGPYNSPLHF.

The gene calls are TRBV5-1 and TRBJ2-5; perhaps TRBD1 as D (6 bases). This CDR3 spans 17 amino acids. Germline CDR1 and CDR2: SGHRS and YFSETQ. Trimming stripped 4 bases from V and 5 bases from J, with 24 bases between. CDR3 nucleotides: TGCGCCAGCAGCCCGTCAGGGGTCGTTGCGCGAAGGGAGACCCAGTACTTC. Encoded protein: CASSPSGVVARRETQYF.

This chain joins TRBV13 and TRBJ2-1, with a possible D match to TRBD1 (5 bases). Per germline, CDR1 PRHDT and CDR2 FYEKMQ (reference sequence). This CDR3 is built from 14 residues. The V gene lost 3 bases and the J gene lost 6 bases, with 12 bases spanning the gap. CDR3 nucleotide sequence: TGTGCCAGCAGCTTTGGGCAGGGCTCCAATGAGCAGTTCTTC. As protein: CASSFGQGSNEQFF. The full variable domain, completed using reference TRBV13 and TRBJ2-1, is AAGVIQSPRHLIKEKRETATLKCYPIPRHDTVYWYQQGPGQDPQFLISFYEKMQSDKGSIPDRFSAQQFSDYHSELNMSSLELGDSALYFCASSFGQGSNEQFFGPGTRLTVL.

This clonotype was seen just once. This chain connects TRBV2 to TRBJ1-5, with a tentative D call TRBD1 (6 bases). Germline V gene sequence: CDR1 SNHLY, CDR2 FYNNEI. The germline V and J ends were trimmed by 0 bases and 1 base, with 13 bases remaining between them. The CDR3 is 17 residues long. The CDR3 nucleotides read TGTGCCAGCAGTGAAGCGGGGGCCGGGGGGAGCAATCAGCCCCAGCATTTT. This translates into CASSEAGAGGSNQPQHF.

This clonotype occurred a few times. The rearrangement uses TRBV25-1 and TRBJ2-3; 10 nucleotides align to TRBD2. Germline V gene data show CDR1 as MGHDK and CDR2 as SYGVNS. The V gene end was trimmed by 5 bases and the J gene end by 0 bases; junction bases not matched to a gene: 8. The CDR3 runs to 17 residues. The CDR3 coding sequence is TGTGCCAGCAGTTTACCGGGACTAGCGACTAGCACAGATACGCAGTATTTT. Its translation is CASSLPGLATSTDTQYF.

The genes are TRBV4-2 and TRBJ2-7; 8 bases fit TRBD2. CDR3 length equals 18 residues. The germline V gene encodes CDR1 LGHNA and CDR2 YNFKEQ. With V trimmed by 0 bases and J by 3 bases, 13 bases remained unmatched. CDR3 DNA sequence: TGTGCCAGCAGCCAAGACGGACTAGCTGACTCGGGGGACTACGAGCAGTACTTC. It yields the protein CASSQDGLADSGDYEQYF.

The sample holds many counts of this clonotype. The chain is built from TRBV20-1 and TRBJ2-7, with 7 bases identical to TRBD1. After removal of 5 bases from V and 4 bases from J, the junction contained 8 bases not matched to a gene. Looked up from germline, CDR1 is DFQATT and CDR2 is SNEGSKA (reference sequence). The CDR3 is made up of 13 amino acids. In DNA, the CDR3 is TGCAGTGCTGTTAGGGGGACAGTTTACGAGCAGTACTTC. Translating it yields CSAVRGTVYEQYF.

The chain uses TRBV7-9 and TRBJ2-1; D perhaps matches TRBD2 (6 bases). V lost 3 bases, J lost 10 bases, and 10 bases lay in between. This CDR3 is 12 amino acids long. Germline V gives CDR1 SEHNR, CDR2 FQNEAQ (reference sequence). The CDR3 here is CASSFSGGEQFF. As DNA, the CDR3 is TGTGCCAGCAGCTTTTCCGGAGGGGAGCAGTTCTTC.

This clonotype appeared many times. The chain employs TRBV28 and TRBJ1-1; D perhaps matches TRBD1 (6 bases). V was clipped by 4 bases and J by 7 bases, with 19 bases between them. CDR1 and CDR2 (germline): MDHEN, SYDVKM. This CDR3 is built from 15 residues. CDR3 sequence (DNA): TGTGCCAGCAGTTCCCCAGGGGACCGAGGGGGTGAAGCTTTCTTT. It yields the protein CASSSPGDRGGEAFF.

This clonotype was observed a handful of times. The chain combines TRBV30 with TRBJ2-1; the D is unclear. The CDR3 runs to 11 residues. The V gene lost 5 bases and the J gene lost 5 bases, with 7 bases spanning the gap. Germline lookup yields CDR1 GTSNPN and CDR2 SVGIG (reference sequence). CDR3 protein: CAWQFDNEQFF. The CDR3 DNA sequence: TGTGCCTGGCAGTTTGACAATGAGCAGTTCTTC.

This clonotype was seen ten or more times. The chain is built from TRBV28 and TRBJ2-7, with TRBD2 matching 8 bases. Trimming removed 2 bases from V and 0 bases from J; junction bases left unmatched: 3. Germline V CDR1 and CDR2: MDHEN, SYDVKM. The CDR3 has 15 residues. CDR3 sequence (DNA): TGTGCCAGCAGTTTAATTACTAGCGGCTCCTACGAGCAGTACTTC. This gives the protein CASSLITSGSYEQYF.

This clonotype showed up many times. The chain combines TRBV2 with TRBJ2-4; 9 bases are a match to TRBD1. Per germline, CDR1 SNHLY and CDR2 FYNNEI. V gave up 7 bases and J gave up 5 bases; unmatched junction bases: 6. The CDR3 loop spans 14 amino acids. The CDR3 loop is CASTLDRGENIQYF. CDR3 DNA sequence: TGTGCCAGCACCCTGGACAGGGGAGAAAACATTCAGTACTTC.

This chain joins TRBV6-1 and TRBJ2-3; no definite D call. The germline gives CDR1 MNHNS, CDR2 SASEGT. V was trimmed by 4 bases and J by 0 bases, leaving 14 bases between them. The length of the CDR3 is 16 residues. The CDR3 is CASSAGRRSSTDTQYF. CDR3 coding DNA: TGTGCCAGCAGTGCAGGTCGGCGATCTAGCACAGATACGCAGTATTTT.

This clonotype was picked up many times. The rearrangement joins TRBV11-3 to TRBJ2-3, with a possible D match to TRBD1 (6 bases). This CDR3 comprises 14 residues. Germline V CDR1 and CDR2: SGHNT, YENEEA. V gave up 2 bases and J gave up 1 base, with 7 bases separating them. The CDR3 here is CASSLHRGTDTQYF. CDR3 nucleotide sequence: TGTGCCAGCAGCTTACACAGGGGCACAGATACGCAGTATTTT.

This clonotype was counted only a few times. V is TRBV5-1 and J is TRBJ2-3; D remains unclear. Germline-derived CDR1 and CDR2 are SGHRS and YFSETQ. With 1 base removed from V and 11 bases from J, the gap between germline ends came to 8 bases. The CDR3 length is 11 residues. For the CDR3, the DNA is TGCGCCAGCAGCTTGTCGCAGCAGCAGTATTTT. Translated: CASSLSQQQYF.

In its sample, this clonotype was seen many times. V usage is TRBV7-8 and J usage is TRBJ2-5; weak D call: TRBD1 (7 bases). Between the trimmed V and J ends, which lost 10 bases and 3 bases, there was a span of 15 bases. Germline loops: CDR1 SGHVS, CDR2 FQNEAQ. This CDR3 is 13 amino acids long. DNA for the CDR3: TGTGCCACTCAGGGGGGACAGAAAGAGACCCAGTACTTC. Protein sequence: CATQGGQKETQYF.

This clonotype came up many times. The CDR3 reads CASSVAGSGSAEQYF. Written as DNA, the CDR3 is TGTGCCAGCAGCGTAGCTGGTAGCGGGAGTGCCGAGCAGTACTTC. The chain is built from TRBV9 and TRBJ2-7; 9 bases map to TRBD2. CDR1 is SGDLS and CDR2 is YYNGEE in the germline V gene. V lost 0 bases to trimming and J lost 6 bases; unmatched junction nucleotides: 7. The CDR3 sequence is 15 residues long. Full variable domain (remainder filled in from reference TRBV9 and TRBJ2-7): DSGVTQTPKHLITATGQRVTLRCSPRSGDLSVYWYQQSLDQGLQFLIQYYNGEERAKGNILERFSAQQFPDLHSELNLSSLELGDSALYFCASSVAGSGSAEQYFGPGTRLTVT.

This clonotype came up many times. The V and J genes are TRBV5-5 and TRBJ1-1; no firm D call. The V end was cut by 0 bases, the J end by 0 bases, with 12 bases between. This CDR3 comprises 16 residues. Germline V gives CDR1 SGHKS, CDR2 YYEKEE (reference sequence). The CDR3 loop reads CASSLVPGRLNTEAFF. Written as DNA, the CDR3 is TGTGCCAGCAGCTTGGTCCCCGGACGGTTGAACACTGAAGCTTTCTTT.

This clonotype was seen ten or more times. This rearrangement joins TRBV5-1 to TRBJ2-1; TRBD2 matches 12 bases. The junction had 6 bases not matched to a gene; V was cut back by 4 bases and J by 4 bases. Germline CDR1 reads SGHRS; CDR2 reads YFSETQ. This CDR3 contains 16 residues. The CDR3 here is CASSTLAGGPYNEQFF. The DNA of the CDR3 is TGCGCCAGCAGCACGCTAGCGGGAGGGCCGTACAATGAGCAGTTCTTC.

This clonotype was seen repeatedly, ten times or more. The chain uses TRBV27 and TRBJ2-1; D may be TRBD2 (6 bases). CDR3 length: 13 amino acids. Trimming cost V 6 bases and J 4 bases, with 10 bases left between them. Germline values: CDR1 MNHEY, CDR2 SMNVEV (reference sequence). DNA for the CDR3: TGTGCCAGCAGACTGGGACTTTACAATGAGCAGTTCTTC. This gives the protein CASRLGLYNEQFF.

In regard to this clonotype: The CDR3 ends on some other residue instead of the conserved phenylalanine or tryptophan, so this is likely a read error. The chain is built from TRBV28 and TRBJ1-5; TRBD1 agrees at 8 bases. The length of the CDR3 is 14 residues. V dropped 10 bases and J dropped 4; count of bases not matched to a gene: 9. CDR1 MDHEN and CDR2 SYDVKM come from the germline V gene. For the CDR3, the DNA is TGTGCCACCTGTTCGGGACAGGTAAATCAGCCCCAGCATTCT. Its protein is CATCSGQVNQPQHS.

This clonotype occurred many times. The V call is TRBV24-1, the J call TRBJ2-1; 8 positions agree with TRBD2. The CDR3 sequence is 15 residues long. V dropped 3 bases and J dropped 7; count of bases not matched to a gene: 7. CDR1 and CDR2 from the germline V gene are KGHDR and SFDVKD. CDR3 amino acids: CATSDTGLGGNEQFF. The CDR3 bases are TGTGCCACCAGTGATACGGGACTAGGGGGAAATGAGCAGTTCTTC.

The rearrangement links TRBV28 to TRBJ2-3, with 11 nucleotides matching TRBD2. This CDR3 is 17 amino acids long. Germline trimming cut 5 bases from V and 4 bases from J; bases unmatched to any gene: 11. CDR1 is MDHEN, CDR2 SYDVKM, per germline. The CDR3 loop reads CASSPTTLAGAADTQYF. The CDR3, as DNA: TGTGCCAGCAGTCCAACTACACTAGCGGGAGCGGCAGATACGCAGTATTTT.

This clonotype was detected ten times or more. This sequence joins TRBV2 and TRBJ1-1; D gene unclear. Germline CDR1 is SNHLY and CDR2 is FYNNEI. Trimming took 7 bases from V and 1 from J, leaving 4 bases between them. The CDR3 is 11 amino acids. CDR3 amino acids: CASTPNTEAFF. CDR3 DNA: TGTGCCAGCACTCCGAACACTGAAGCTTTCTTT.

Ten or more counts support this clonotype. This chain connects TRBV27 to TRBJ2-7; D unclear. CDR1 and CDR2 (germline): MNHEY, SMNVEV (reference sequence). The CDR3 spans 11 residues. V lost 8 bases, J lost 5 bases, and 10 bases lay in between. CDR3 protein: CASSKADEQYF. The CDR3 nucleotides are TGTGCCAGCTCGAAGGCGGACGAGCAGTACTTC.

This clonotype was detected many times. The chain carries TRBV6-2 or TRBV6-3 and TRBJ2-7; tentative D call: TRBD1 (5 bases). The CDR3 is 15 residues long. Trimming pared 8 bases from V and 5 bases from J, leaving 22 bases between. Germline loops: CDR1 MNHEY, CDR2 SVGEGT. The DNA of the CDR3 is TGTGCCAGCCGAAAGACCGCAGGGCCGTTGGACGAGCAGTACTTC. It yields the protein CASRKTAGPLDEQYF.